The 29 T cell receptor beta chains in this list originate from one sample, sequenced in a study of post-analysis software for immune sequencing data. Points from the study as a whole: When patients were compared with controls, four or five TRBV segments were more frequent, TRBV5-6, TRBV5-1 and TRBV20-1 among them.

Unique molecular identifiers had been added to the TCR beta cDNA libraries. In TCRdb, the PCR reads were re-called with MiXCR into one record per CDR3 protein. Here the sample spans around 710,000 distinct CDR3 sequences, 46% being singletons. These TCRs are of unknown antigen specificity. The sequencing sample was made of blood. All receptors derive from a girl between 10 and 17 years old with multiple sclerosis.

The chain uses TRBV30 and TRBJ2-5, with 8 positions matching TRBD1. The J segment lost 13 bases and the V segment lost 2 bases, leaving 9 bases of the junction unmatched. The length of the CDR3 is 12 residues. From germline, CDR1 is GTSNPN and CDR2 SVGIG (reference sequence). The DNA for the CDR3 is TGTGCCTGGAGTCGGACAGGGCCTCCGTGGTACTTC. It yields the protein CAWSRTGPPWYF.

The table lists this clonotype with a few counts. This chain uses TRBV6-5 with TRBJ1-4; D gene uncertain. The CDR3 runs 12 residues. Trimming took 2 bases from V and 4 from J, leaving 2 bases between them. The germline gives CDR1 MNHEY, CDR2 SVGAGI. The CDR3 DNA is TGTGCCAGCAGTTACAATAATGAAAAACTGTTTTTT. This sequence encodes CASSYNNEKLFF.

The rearrangement uses TRBV5-1 and TRBJ2-5; 7 bases agree with TRBD1. This CDR3 comprises 15 residues. The trim removed 4 bases at V and 5 bases at J, leaving 11 bases unmatched. The germline CDR1 and CDR2 sequences are SGHRS and YFSETQ. The CDR3 here is CASSAEDRKSETQYF. CDR3 coding DNA: TGCGCCAGCAGCGCGGAGGACAGGAAGTCGGAGACCCAGTACTTC.

V is TRBV7-2 and J is TRBJ2-7; D gene uncertain. Germline V gene data show CDR1 as SGHTA and CDR2 as FQGNSA. The CDR3 consists of 15 residues. The ends were cut back, 5 bases at V and 2 bases at J, with 16 bases in the middle. CDR3 amino acids: CASSPRPDPTYEQYF. CDR3 coding DNA: TGTGCCAGCAGCCCCCGGCCGGACCCAACCTACGAGCAGTACTTC.

The genes are TRBV7-4 and TRBJ2-6; D gene ambiguous. This CDR3 spans 17 amino acids. Germline CDR1 and CDR2: SGHVT and SQSDAQ. Trimming removed 5 bases at V and 1 base at J, with 15 bases between. CDR3 sequence reads: CASSPPTSGSGANVLTF. The DNA for the CDR3 is TGTGCCAGCAGCCCCCCTACTTCGGGTTCTGGGGCCAACGTCCTGACTTTC.

J is TRBJ2-3 and V is TRBV7-3; D possibly corresponds to TRBD2 (6 bases). This CDR3 is built from 17 residues. The germline V and J ends were trimmed by 4 bases and 6 bases, with 23 bases remaining between them. In germline, CDR1 is SGHTA, CDR2 FQGTGA. Here the CDR3 DNA reads TGTGCCAGCAGCTCGTATAGAGGACTAAATCAAGGGGATACGCAGTATTTT. Protein sequence: CASSSYRGLNQGDTQYF. Full variable domain (missing parts from reference TRBV7-3 and TRBJ2-3): GAGVSQTPSNKVTEKGKYVELRCDPISGHTALYWYRQSLGQGPEFLIYFQGTGAADDSGLPNDRFFAVRPEGSVSTLKIQRTERGDSAVYLCASSSYRGLNQGDTQYFGPGTRLTVL.

The rearrangement joins TRBV5-1 to TRBJ1-2; a possible D gene is TRBD1 (5 bases). V was shortened by 4 bases and J by 6 bases, with 16 bases between the two germline ends. Germline V gene lookup returns CDR1 SGHRS and CDR2 YFSETQ. The CDR3 consists of 14 residues. The CDR3 sequence is CASSQAQGDDGYTF. CDR3 in DNA: TGCGCCAGCAGCCAAGCGCAGGGAGACGATGGCTACACCTTC.

This clonotype was seen only a few times. This chain connects TRBV10-2 to TRBJ2-3; D is possibly TRBD2 (5 bases). The CDR3 consists of 12 residues. The ends were cut back, 11 bases at V and 3 bases at J, with 12 bases in the middle. Germline CDR1 reads WSHSY; CDR2 reads SAAADI. The CDR3, as DNA: TGCGCCTGGCGGGTTGGGACAGATACGCAGTATTTT. It specifies CAWRVGTDTQYF.

This chain connects TRBV20-1 to TRBJ1-4, with D tentatively TRBD1 (5 bases). The CDR3 runs to 15 residues. Germline CDR1 and CDR2: DFQATT and SNEGSKA (reference sequence). V was cut by 0 bases and J by 3 bases, with 11 bases left in between. This chain's CDR3 is CSARDYGGSNEKLFF. DNA of the CDR3: TGCAGTGCTAGAGATTATGGGGGATCTAATGAAAAACTGTTTTTT.

The table lists this clonotype with a few counts. The chain carries TRBV5-5 and TRBJ1-2; D gene ambiguous. This CDR3 is 13 amino acids long. The germline V gene has CDR1 SGHKS and CDR2 YYEKEE (reference sequence). Between the trimmed V and J ends, which lost 1 base and 3 bases, there was a span of 7 bases. The CDR3 bases are TGTGCCAGCAGCTTGACACAGTACTATGGCTACACCTTC. Amino acids: CASSLTQYYGYTF.

At least ten counts were recorded for this clonotype. The chain couples TRBV14 to TRBJ2-2; TRBD2 matches 10 bases. Germline trimming cut 0 bases from V and 1 base from J; bases unmatched to any gene: 5. This CDR3 has 18 residues. CDR1 and CDR2 from the germline V gene are SGHDN and FVKESK. For the CDR3, the DNA is TGTGCCAGCAGCCAAGATCGGAGGACTAGCGGGAACACCGGGGAGCTGTTTTTT. Residues: CASSQDRRTSGNTGELFF. The variable domain in full, with the rest retrieved from reference TRBV14 and TRBJ2-2, is EAGVTQFPSHSVIEKGQTVTLRCDPISGHDNLYWYRRVMGKEIKFLLHFVKESKQDESGMPNNRFLAERTGGTYSTLKVQPAELEDSGVYFCASSQDRRTSGNTGELFFGEGSRLTVL.

The chain combines TRBV20-1 with TRBJ2-3; D remains ambiguous. V dropped 3 bases and J dropped 1 base, with 8 bases sitting between them. Germline V gene lookup returns CDR1 DFQATT and CDR2 SNEGSKA (reference sequence). This CDR3 has 13 residues. In DNA form, the CDR3 reads TGCAGTGCTAGCTATCGGGGCACAGATACGCAGTATTTT. Translated: CSASYRGTDTQYF.

The gene calls are TRBV6-1 and TRBJ1-4, with 9 bases identical to TRBD1. The length of the CDR3 is 16 residues. V shed 8 bases, J shed 4 bases, and the junction held 11 bases outside the gene matches. Germline V gene data show CDR1 as MNHNS and CDR2 as SASEGT. The CDR3 reads CASGQTGGGFNEKLFF. The CDR3 DNA reads as TGTGCCAGCGGACAGACAGGGGGTGGGTTTAATGAAAAACTGTTTTTT.

The chain joins TRBV30 to TRBJ1-1, with 8 bases that match TRBD1. The CDR3 totals 14 residues. J gave up 7 bases and V 3 bases, and 10 bases lay outside the gene matches. Germline V lookup: CDR1 GTSNPN, CDR2 SVGIG (reference sequence). The CDR3 DNA sequence: TGTGCCTGGAGGGTGACAGGGGTTGGTGTTGAAGCTTTCTTT. Translated, it gives CAWRVTGVGVEAFF.

This clonotype has only one observation. This chain connects TRBV6-1 to TRBJ2-5, with D possibly TRBD1 on 6 matching bases. V was trimmed by 4 bases and J by 0 bases, leaving 9 bases between them. Germline V CDR1 and CDR2: MNHNS, SASEGT. This CDR3 is built from 14 residues. The chain's CDR3 is CASSAGTHQETQYF. DNA for the CDR3: TGTGCCAGCAGTGCCGGGACACACCAAGAGACCCAGTACTTC.

The genes are TRBV3-1 and TRBJ2-7, with 8 bases lining up with TRBD2. V trimming: 4 bases; J trimming: 5 bases; junction bases outside the gene matches: 13. The CDR3 is 16 residues long. Germline CDR1 and CDR2: LGHDT and YNNKEL (reference sequence). The CDR3 DNA sequence: TGTGCCAGCAGCCCCCCGGGGGGGCTGCCGGTCAACGAGCAGTACTTC. Amino acid sequence: CASSPPGGLPVNEQYF.

The V and J genes are TRBV20-1 and TRBJ2-1; no clear D. This CDR3 is built from 12 residues. Trimming cost V 3 bases and J 6 bases, with 9 bases left between them. CDR1 DFQATT and CDR2 SNEGSKA come from the germline V gene (reference sequence). CDR3 sequence (DNA): TGCAGTGCTAGTGGACCCAGCAATGAGCAGTTCTTC. This encodes CSASGPSNEQFF.

The chain has TRBV28 and TRBJ2-6; 8 bases align to TRBD2. The CDR3 covers 18 residues. The germline gives CDR1 MDHEN, CDR2 SYDVKM. V was clipped by 7 bases and J by 0 bases; unmatched bases: 11. CDR3 sequence (DNA): TGTGCCAGCACCGCCCGGAGCGGGAGAGTCTCTGGGGCCAACGTCCTGACTTTC. Translated: CASTARSGRVSGANVLTF.

This clonotype was recorded a few times. V usage is TRBV5-1 and J usage is TRBJ2-3; TRBD1 matches 10 bases. With V trimmed by 4 bases and J by 5 bases, 10 bases remained unmatched. This CDR3 has 16 amino acids. The germline V gene encodes CDR1 SGHRS and CDR2 YFSETQ. In DNA form, the CDR3 reads TGCGCCAGCAGCAAAGACAGGGGGCCTTCGGGAGATACGCAGTATTTT. As protein: CASSKDRGPSGDTQYF.

The chain links TRBV7-6 to TRBJ1-1; D perhaps matches TRBD1 (6 bases). This CDR3 contains 15 residues. The ends were cut back, 1 base at V and 2 bases at J, with 11 bases in the middle. Germline-derived CDR1 and CDR2 are SGHVS and FNYEAQ. CDR3 in DNA: TGTGCCAGCAGCTTAGTGGGCAGGGGTAACACTGAAGCTTTCTTT. Amino acid sequence: CASSLVGRGNTEAFF. Full variable domain (outside the CDR3, taken from reference TRBV7-6 and TRBJ1-1): GAGVSQSPRYKVTKRGQDVALRCDPISGHVSLYWYRQALGQGPEFLTYFNYEAQQDKSGLPNDRFSAERPEGSISTLTIQRTEQRDSAMYRCASSLVGRGNTEAFFGQGTRLTVV.

CDR3 nucleotide sequence: TGTGCCAGCAGTACGACGGGAGGTCTCTACGAGCAGTACTTC. Its protein product is CASSTTGGLYEQYF. The rearrangement links TRBV7-2 to TRBJ2-7; 7 nucleotides line up with TRBD2. Germline V CDR1 and CDR2: SGHTA, FQGNSA. The CDR3 has 14 amino acids. V was clipped by 6 bases and J by 3 bases; unmatched bases: 8.

The gene calls are TRBV7-9 and TRBJ2-1; the D is unclear. Trimming removed 5 bases at V and 7 bases at J, with 9 bases between. The germline V gene encodes CDR1 SEHNR and CDR2 FQNEAQ (reference sequence). This CDR3 has 12 amino acids. CDR3 sequence (DNA): TGTGCCAGCAGCGATATCCTGAATGAGCAGTTCTTC. It yields the protein CASSDILNEQFF. Using reference TRBV7-9 and TRBJ2-1 for the parts outside the CDR3, the full variable domain is DTGVSQNPRHKITKRGQNVTFRCDPISEHNRLYWYRQTLGQGPEFLTYFQNEAQLEKSRLLSDRFSAERPKGSFSTLEIQRTEQGDSAMYLCASSDILNEQFFGPGTRLTVL.

The V and J genes are TRBV20-1 and TRBJ2-1, with 9 nucleotides matching TRBD2. This CDR3 region has 14 residues. CDR1 and CDR2 (germline): DFQATT, SNEGSKA (reference sequence). The ends lost 2 bases at V and 9 bases at J; junction bases unmatched: 8. The CDR3 sequence: CSARWLAGSGEQFF. The CDR3, as DNA: TGCAGTGCTAGATGGCTAGCGGGATCGGGTGAGCAGTTCTTC.

This chain uses TRBV7-6 with TRBJ2-5; D is undetermined. This CDR3 has 13 residues. Germline CDR1 reads SGHVS; CDR2 reads FNYEAQ. V was clipped by 4 bases and J by 1 base, with 7 bases between them. CDR3 amino acids: CASSSTPQETQYF. CDR3 nucleotides: TGTGCCAGCAGCTCGACTCCCCAAGAGACCCAGTACTTC.

This clonotype was observed a handful of times. V usage is TRBV12-3 or TRBV12-4 and J usage is TRBJ1-3, with TRBD1 as a possible D gene (5 bases). CDR3 length: 14 residues. Deletions cut 6 bases from V and 4 bases from J, with 13 bases between. The CDR3 DNA follows: TGTGCCAGCAGATCGCAGGGTTTCGGAAACACCATATATTTT. Translating it yields CASRSQGFGNTIYF.

The gene calls are TRBV15 and TRBJ2-1; 8 nucleotides align to TRBD2. With V trimmed by 0 bases and J by 7 bases, 11 bases remained unmatched. The CDR3 is made up of 17 amino acids. CDR1 LNHNV and CDR2 YYDKDF come from the germline V gene (reference sequence). The CDR3: CATSRDRGGPRENEQFF. The CDR3 DNA follows: TGTGCCACCAGCAGAGATCGGGGGGGGCCCAGGGAGAATGAGCAGTTCTTC.

The chain links TRBV6-1 to TRBJ1-2; 7 bases map to TRBD1. V lost 2 bases and J lost 5; bases outside the gene matches: 11. The CDR3 sequence is 16 residues long. The germline V gene has CDR1 MNHNS and CDR2 SASEGT. The CDR3 spells CASSELSIRQGYGYTF. CDR3 sequence (DNA): TGTGCCAGCAGTGAATTAAGCATACGACAGGGTTATGGCTACACCTTC.

Turning to this clonotype: Lacking the conserved final phenylalanine or tryptophan, this CDR3 likely reflects a read error. The chain recombines TRBV14 with TRBJ1-2, with D hard to call. Germline V gene sequence: CDR1 SGHDN, CDR2 FVKESK. The CDR3 extends over 16 amino acids. Trimming took 0 bases from V and 2 from J, leaving 13 bases between them. The DNA of the CDR3 is TGTGCCAGCAGCCAAGAAAGACACGCCAGGAACTATGGCTACACCTCC. Its protein is CASSQERHARNYGYTS.

This clonotype showed up just a few times. The chain is built from TRBV20-1 and TRBJ2-7; 14 bases line up with TRBD2. The J call is doubtful: the DNA matches TRBJ2-5 better. In germline, CDR1 is DFQATT, CDR2 SNEGSKA (reference sequence). This CDR3 is built from 16 residues. This chain's CDR3 is CSAIEGLAGEGETQYF. The CDR3 nucleotides are TGCAGTGCTATCGAGGGACTAGCGGGAGAGGGGGAGACCCAGTACTTC.